The rows below give T cell receptor beta chains drawn from one sample of a study of cytomegalovirus exposure and HLA in healthy donors. Libraries were prepared by immunoSEQ multiplex PCR; TCRdb keeps only in-frame clonotypes and omits some of them. The sample totals 60,000 to 70,000 clones; its top ten clones hold roughly 15%. Sample: PBMCs. These receptors were collected from a boy aged 5-17 years in good health and CMV-seronegative. The CDR3 runs from the conserved cysteine through the conserved F or W. A D gene is named only where the DNA matches it firmly.

J gene | D gene | V gene | CDR3 DNA | CDR3 protein
TRBJ2-7 | TRBD1 | TRBV19 | TGTGCCAGTAGTAGTGGGGACAGCTCGACCTACGAGCAGTACTTC | CASSSGDSSTYEQYF
TRBJ2-2 | - | TRBV9 | TGTGCCAGCAGCGTAGTAGGGGCTGGGAACACCGGGGAGCTGTTTTTT | CASSVVGAGNTGELFF
TRBJ1-1 | - | TRBV7-6 | TGTGCCAGCAGCACAGGTTCAACGGCTTTCTTT | CASSTGSTAFF
TRBJ2-2 | TRBD1 | TRBV11-2 | TGTGCCAGCAGCTCTCCGGACAGGACCACCGGGGAGCTGTTTTTT | CASSSPDRTTGELFF
TRBJ2-5 | TRBD2 | TRBV5-4 | TGTGCCAGCAGCTTCGCGTTGCGGGGGGGTGAAGAGACCCAGTACTTC | CASSFALRGGEETQYF
TRBJ1-2 | TRBD1 | TRBV5-4 | TGTGCCAGCAGCTTGGAACAGGGGGGATATGGCTACACCTTC | CASSLEQGGYGYTF
TRBJ1-5 | - | TRBV7-8 | TGTGCCAGCACCCTAACAGGGTCGGACCAGCCCCAGCATTTT | CASTLTGSDQPQHF
TRBJ2-1 | - | TRBV5-4 | TGTGCCAGCAGCTTAGTGGGAGAGGAGCAGTTCTTC | CASSLVGEEQFF
TRBJ1-6 | - | TRBV6-1 | TGTGCCAGCAGCCCAACGGGAAATTCACCCCTCCACTTT | CASSPTGNSPLHF
TRBJ1-6 | - | TRBV10-1 | TGCGCCAGCAGCACAGGAGACTCACCCCTCCACTTT | CASSTGDSPLHF
TRBJ1-1 | - | TRBV27 | TGTGCCAGCAGTTTATCGGCACGGGGCACTGAAGCTTTCTTT | CASSLSARGTEAFF
TRBJ1-2 | - | TRBV5-1 | TGCGCCAGCCGTCCCGAAGAGGGAGGTAGCTACACCTTC | CASRPEEGGSYTF
TRBJ1-1 | TRBD1 | TRBV5-4 | TGTGCCAGCAGTCTCCCGGGACAGGGGAACACTGAAGCTTTCTTT | CASSLPGQGNTEAFF
TRBJ2-7 | TRBD2 | TRBV27 | TGTGCCAGCAGCTCCCTAGCGGGAAGCTACGAGCAGTACTTC | CASSSLAGSYEQYF
TRBJ2-7 | - | TRBV30 | TGTGCCTGGGAGACGACAGTTAACCCCTCCTACGAGCAGTACTTC | CAWETTVNPSYEQYF
TRBJ2-2 | TRBD2 | TRBV18 | TGTGCCAGCTCACCAGGGACTAGCGGTGACACCGGGGAGCTGTTTTTT | CASSPGTSGDTGELFF
TRBJ2-7 | - | TRBV7-9 | TGTGCCAGCAGCTTCAAGACAGCCCTCTCCTACGAGCAGTACTTC | CASSFKTALSYEQYF
TRBJ1-2 | - | TRBV30 | TGTGCCTGCCACGGGGGGAACCTCTATGGCTACACCTTC | CACHGGNLYGYTF
TRBJ1-5 | - | TRBV5-1 | TGCGCCAGCAGCCACAGGGTGGGTCAGCCCCAGCATTTT | CASSHRVGQPQHF
TRBJ1-1 | TRBD1 | TRBV7-8 | TGTGCCAGCAGCCTGACCAGGGGGCTCGGGGACACTGAAGCTTTCTTT | CASSLTRGLGDTEAFF
TRBJ2-7 | TRBD1 | TRBV14 | TGTGCCAGCAGCAGAGACGGGACAGTACCCTACGAGCAGTACTTC | CASSRDGTVPYEQYF
TRBJ2-7 | - | TRBV7-6 | TGTGCCAGCAGCCCTTTGCCCGGGCAGTACTTC | CASSPLPGQYF
TRBJ2-7 | TRBD2 | TRBV4-1 | TGCGCCAGCAGTCAGCGGGACTCCTACGAGCAGTACTTC | CASSQRDSYEQYF
TRBJ2-5 | - | TRBV19 | TGTGCCAGTAGTGTGGACCCGGGAAGCCAAGAGACCCAGTACTTC | CASSVDPGSQETQYF
TRBJ2-1 | TRBD2 | TRBV11-2 | TGTGCCAGCAGCCAGACTAGCGGTTACTCCTACAATGAGCAGTTCTTC | CASSQTSGYSYNEQFF
TRBJ2-7 | TRBD2 | TRBV6-6 | TGTGCCGCCGGGACTACCTCCTACGAGCAGTACTTC | CAAGTTSYEQYF
TRBJ2-7 | TRBD1 | TRBV5-5 | TGTGCCAGCAGCGGGACAGGGGGAGGCCCCTACGAGCAGTACTTC | CASSGTGGGPYEQYF
TRBJ1-2 | - | TRBV19 | TGTGCCAGTAGCGAGGACAGCTCTGGCTACACCTTC | CASSEDSSGYTF
TRBJ1-5 | TRBD1 | TRBV19 | TGTGCCAGTAAAGGGGGCATCAATCAGCCCCAGCATTTT | CASKGGINQPQHF
TRBJ2-5 | TRBD2 | TRBV5-1 | TGCGCCAGCAGCTCGGGACTAGCAATAGCCCTCAACCAAGAGACCCAGTACTTC | CASSSGLAIALNQETQYF
TRBJ2-7 | - | TRBV11-1 | TGTGCCAGCAGCTCACCTCAGACTAACTCCTACGAGCAGTACTTC | CASSSPQTNSYEQYF
TRBJ2-2 | TRBD2 | TRBV11-2 | TGTGCCAGCAGCTCCCGGACTAGCGGGTCGGGTTTCGCCGGGGAGCTGTTTTTT | CASSSRTSGSGFAGELFF
TRBJ1-2 | TRBD1 | TRBV19 | TGTGCCAGTAGTATAGGCCGGGACAGCTCCCATGGCTACACCTTC | CASSIGRDSSHGYTF
TRBJ2-7 | - | TRBV11-2 | TGTGCCAGCAGCTTAGAACACAGCTACGAGCAGTACTTC | CASSLEHSYEQYF
TRBJ2-7 | TRBD2 | TRBV27 | TGTGCCAGCAGCCCAAGCGGGGGGCCCTCCTACGAGCAGTACTTC | CASSPSGGPSYEQYF
TRBJ2-7 | - | TRBV11-2 | TGTGCCAGCACTCACACCGACGGAGGCTCCTACGAGCAGTACTTC | CASTHTDGGSYEQYF
TRBJ2-1 | TRBD2 | TRBV5-6 | TGTGCCAGCAGCTACGGACTAGCGGGGGACAATGAGCAGTTCTTC | CASSYGLAGDNEQFF
TRBJ2-7 | - | TRBV27 | TGTGCCAGCAGTTTAAGCGGCCTCCCCCTCTCCTACGAGCAGTACTTC | CASSLSGLPLSYEQYF
TRBJ2-7 | TRBD2 | TRBV7-9 | TGTGCCAGCAGTCCCGGGACTAGCGGTGCCTACGAGCAGTACTTC | CASSPGTSGAYEQYF
TRBJ2-4 | TRBD1 | TRBV29-1 | TGCAGCGTAGGAGGACAGGGCAAAAACATTCAGTACTTC | CSVGGQGKNIQYF
TRBJ2-3 | TRBD2 | TRBV5-1 | TGCGCCAGCAGCTCTAGCGGGATCGGTACAGATACGCAGTATTTT | CASSSSGIGTDTQYF
TRBJ2-3 | TRBD2 | TRBV5-6 | TGTGCCAGCAGCTTCGCGCTAGCGGGAGGGTTTAGCACAGATACGCAGTATTTT | CASSFALAGGFSTDTQYF
TRBJ1-2 | TRBD1 | TRBV25-1 | TGTGCCAGCGCGGACAGGGGACGTGGCTACACCTTC | CASADRGRGYTF
TRBJ2-7 | TRBD2 | TRBV5-6 | TGTGCCAGCAGCCCTGGACTAGCGGAGAGCTCCTACGAGCAGTACTTC | CASSPGLAESSYEQYF
TRBJ1-2 | - | TRBV30 | TGTGCCTGGAGTGTACGTCCGGGGGACTATGGCTACACCTTC | CAWSVRPGDYGYTF